This T cell receptor beta chain was retrieved from a study of technical replicates of blood from several donors. The data were produced by immunoSEQ multiplex PCR, yet TCRdb's version contains in-frame clones alone and is incomplete. The sample has about 75,000 clones, approximately 97% seen once; the top ten hold under 0.3%. Sequenced material: T cells isolated from PBMCs. The sequence derives from a human donor in good health.

CDR3 coding DNA: TGTGCCAGCAGCTTAGGGAGCTCCTACGAGCAGTACTTC. It yields the protein CASSLGSSYEQYF. The chain is built from TRBV5-6 and TRBJ2-7; possible D gene TRBD2, 5 bases. The V gene lost 2 bases and the J gene lost 0 bases, with 6 bases spanning the gap. This CDR3 has 13 amino acids. The germline V gene has CDR1 SGHDT and CDR2 YYEEEE.